The 12 T cell receptor beta chains presented below share a single source sample, sequenced in a study of shared clonotypes between healthy human individuals. Produced via immunoSEQ multiplex PCR; TCRdb's table is partial and in-frame only. The table shows some 2,000,000 clones, with 90% to 95% occurring only once. The sample comprised naive CD4+ T cells sorted from blood. Subset given: CD45RA+ positively selected. The receptors originated from a man aged 18 to 35 in good health.

CDR3 coding DNA: TGTGCCAGCAGTGAAGCGGGCCGGACGCAGACCCAGTACTTC. This translates into CASSEAGRTQTQYF. V and J are TRBV6-1 and TRBJ2-5; D ambiguous. Germline V lookup: CDR1 MNHNS, CDR2 SASEGT. The length of the CDR3 is 14 residues. Deletions cut 0 bases from V and 6 bases from J, with 11 bases between.

As concerns this clone: This CDR3 is also generated by other DNA sequences in the sample. The chain has TRBV6-5 and TRBJ1-6, with 10 positions matching TRBD1. Germline CDR1 is MNHEY and CDR2 is SVGAGI. Losses at the gene ends were 4 bases for V and 7 bases for J; bases not matched to a gene: 1. The CDR3 loop spans 14 amino acids. The CDR3 loop reads CASSLGQGNSPLHF. Written as DNA, the CDR3 is TGTGCCAGCAGTTTGGGACAGGGGAATTCACCCCTCCACTTT.

The chain joins TRBV7-3 to TRBJ1-6, with TRBD1 identical over 7 bases. The germline CDR1 and CDR2 sequences are SGHTA and FQGTGA. This CDR3 has 15 amino acids. Germline trimming cut 0 bases from V and 10 bases from J; bases unmatched to any gene: 6. CDR3 bases: TGTGCCAGCAGCTTAACGACAGGGCTGGGGTCACCCCTCCACTTT. Translation: CASSLTTGLGSPLHF.

This rearrangement joins TRBV11-2 to TRBJ1-1; 7 bases are shared with TRBD1. The length of the CDR3 is 13 residues. The trim removed 1 base at V and 7 bases at J, leaving 3 bases unmatched. CDR1 SGHAT and CDR2 FQNNGV come from the germline V gene. The CDR3 nucleotides are TGTGCCAGCAGCTTAGGACGGACAGGTGAAGCTTTCTTT. Its protein is CASSLGRTGEAFF.

The rearrangement links TRBV11-2 to TRBJ2-7; TRBD2 aligns across 9 bases. After removal of 0 bases from V and 7 bases from J, the junction contained 4 bases not matched to a gene. CDR3 size: 14 residues. Per the germline V gene, CDR1 is SGHAT and CDR2 is FQNNGV. The CDR3 nucleotides read TGTGCCAGCAGCTTAGATCGGCTAGCGGGAGAGCAGTACTTC. Translated, it gives CASSLDRLAGEQYF. The full variable domain, with the rest looked up from reference TRBV11-2 and TRBJ2-7, is EAGVAQSPRYKIIEKRQSVAFWCNPISGHATLYWYQQILGQGPKLLIQFQNNGVVDDSQLPKDRFSAERLKGVDSTLKIQPAKLEDSAVYLCASSLDRLAGEQYFGPGTRLTVT.

The chain is built from TRBV18 and TRBJ1-6, with no clear D. CDR3 length: 14 residues. The V end was cut by 1 base, the J end by 5 bases, with 6 bases between. CDR1 is KGHSH, CDR2 LQKENI, per germline. CDR3 bases: TGTGCCAGCTCACCACAGGAACATAATTCACCCCTCCACTTT. Residues: CASSPQEHNSPLHF.

The chain couples TRBV6-5 to TRBJ1-1, with D uncertain. V was pared by 4 bases and J by 2 bases, with 8 bases between. Germline CDR1 is MNHEY and CDR2 is SVGAGI. The CDR3 loop spans 13 amino acids. As DNA, the CDR3 is TGTGCCAGCAGTTCCAGACCAAACACTGAAGCTTTCTTT. It is translated as CASSSRPNTEAFF.

As concerns this clone: Different DNA sequences within this sample yield the same CDR3. The chain links TRBV20-1 to TRBJ2-5, with D unresolved. The V end lost 3 bases, the J end lost 4 bases, and 6 bases lay between the germline ends. In germline, CDR1 is DFQATT, CDR2 SNEGSKA (reference sequence). The CDR3 extends over 11 amino acids. The CDR3, as DNA: TGCAGTGCTAGGGTCAGAGAGACCCAGTACTTC. Protein sequence: CSARVRETQYF.

Regarding this clone: Other DNA variants within this sample encode the same CDR3. The V gene is TRBV19, the J gene TRBJ1-5; TRBD1 agrees at 7 bases. The J segment lost 7 bases and the V segment lost 3 bases, leaving 6 bases of the junction unmatched. This CDR3 comprises 14 residues. The germline CDR1 and CDR2 sequences are LNHDA and SQIVND (reference sequence). CDR3 in amino acids: CASSIQGGNQPQHF. The CDR3 DNA follows: TGTGCCAGTAGTATCCAGGGGGGGAACCAGCCCCAGCATTTT.

The chain has TRBV27 and TRBJ1-5; no definite D call. V lost 6 bases and J 9 bases, leaving 15 bases between the germline ends. The germline CDR1 and CDR2 sequences are MNHEY and SMNVEV (reference sequence). The CDR3 sequence is 13 residues long. CDR3 in amino acids: CASSLGEGWPQHF. The CDR3 DNA is TGTGCCAGCAGCCTCGGGGAAGGGTGGCCCCAGCATTTT.

The chain employs TRBV11-2 and TRBJ2-1; 8 nucleotides line up with TRBD2. Germline CDR1 reads SGHAT; CDR2 reads FQNNGV. The CDR3 spans 14 residues. V was clipped by 6 bases and J by 9 bases; unmatched bases: 10. CDR3 coding DNA: TGTGCCAGCAGATTGACGGGGGGGCCCGGTGAGCAGTTCTTC. Amino acids: CASRLTGGPGEQFF.

This clone was recorded only once. The chain has TRBV9 and TRBJ1-6; 7 nucleotides align to TRBD1. Trimming removed 3 bases from V and 8 bases from J; junction bases left unmatched: 11. The CDR3 runs 16 residues. Germline V gene data show CDR1 as SGDLS and CDR2 as YYNGEE. The CDR3 region has the DNA TGTGCCAGCAGCGCAGAACTAGCAGGGGGTTATTCACCCCTCCACTTT. Its translation is CASSAELAGGYSPLHF.